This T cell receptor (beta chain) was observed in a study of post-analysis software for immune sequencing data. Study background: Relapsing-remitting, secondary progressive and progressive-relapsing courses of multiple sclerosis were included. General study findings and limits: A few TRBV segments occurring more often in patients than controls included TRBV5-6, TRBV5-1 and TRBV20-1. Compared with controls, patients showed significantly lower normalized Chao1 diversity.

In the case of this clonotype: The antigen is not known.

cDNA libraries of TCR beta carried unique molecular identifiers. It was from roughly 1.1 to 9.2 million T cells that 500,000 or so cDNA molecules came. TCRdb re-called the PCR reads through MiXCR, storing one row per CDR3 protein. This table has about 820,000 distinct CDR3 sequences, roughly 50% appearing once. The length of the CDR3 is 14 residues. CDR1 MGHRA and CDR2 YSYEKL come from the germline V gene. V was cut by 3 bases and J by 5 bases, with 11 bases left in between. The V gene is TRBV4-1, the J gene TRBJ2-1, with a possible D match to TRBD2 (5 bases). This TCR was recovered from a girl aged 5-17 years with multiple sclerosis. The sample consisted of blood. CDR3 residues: CASSQLWENNEQFF. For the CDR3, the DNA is TGCGCCAGCAGCCAGTTGTGGGAGAACAATGAGCAGTTCTTC.